Each of the 13 T cell receptor beta chains below was sequenced from the same sample in a study of T cell responses to AZD1222 COVID-19 vaccine. Profiled with immunoSEQ multiplex PCR; TCRdb holds only in-frame clones, not every one. The sample holds 84,000 or so clones; about 90% are singletons and the top ten take 5.2%. The sequenced sample was peripheral blood, obtained on day 0 of MenACWY control vaccination. The receptor source for this set is an adult in good health.

This clone came up a few times. The chain employs TRBV4-3 and TRBJ2-7; 7 bases are a match to TRBD1. The CDR3 length is 15 residues. Germline V gene sequence: CDR1 LGHNA, CDR2 YSLEER. V was pared by 3 bases and J by 2 bases, with 7 bases of the junction left unmatched. CDR3 in amino acids: CASSQQQGSAYEQYF. For the CDR3, the DNA is TGCGCCAGCAGCCAGCAACAGGGGAGTGCCTACGAGCAGTACTTC.

The CDR3 DNA follows: TGCGCCAGCAGCCTGGGGTCGAGCGGGAGTGGAGAGACCCAGTACTTC. Translated: CASSLGSSGSGETQYF. The chain links TRBV5-1 to TRBJ2-5; TRBD2 aligns across 8 bases. J gave up 4 bases and V 4 bases, and 12 bases lay outside the gene matches. The germline gives CDR1 SGHRS, CDR2 YFSETQ. The CDR3 extends over 16 amino acids. Complete variable domain (other parts from reference TRBV5-1 and TRBJ2-5): KAGVTQTPRYLIKTRGQQVTLSCSPISGHRSVSWYQQTPGQGLQFLFEYFSETQRNKGNFPGRFSGRQFSNSRSEMNVSTLELGDSALYLCASSLGSSGSGETQYFGPGTRLLVL.

The chain is built from TRBV7-9 and TRBJ1-2; perhaps TRBD1 as D (6 bases). Germline CDR1 reads SEHNR; CDR2 reads FQNEAQ (reference sequence). Trimming took off 5 bases at V and 6 bases at J, with 19 bases between the two ends. The CDR3 runs 15 residues. CDR3 region: CASSPPRGPRDGYTF. The CDR3 DNA reads as TGTGCCAGCAGCCCCCCCCGGGGGCCTAGAGATGGCTACACCTTC. Combining the CDR3 with reference TRBV7-9 and TRBJ1-2 gives the whole variable domain DTGVSQNPRHKITKRGQNVTFRCDPISEHNRLYWYRQTLGQGPEFLTYFQNEAQLEKSRLLSDRFSAERPKGSFSTLEIQRTEQGDSAMYLCASSPPRGPRDGYTFGSGTRLTVV.

V gene TRBV6-6 combines with J gene TRBJ2-1, with D unclear. Germline loops: CDR1 MNHNY, CDR2 SVGAGI (reference sequence). The length of the CDR3 is 13 residues. The germline V and J ends were trimmed by 0 bases and 9 bases, with 9 bases remaining between them. CDR3 in amino acids: CASSYSLGGEQFF. CDR3 DNA: TGTGCCAGCAGTTACTCTTTGGGCGGTGAGCAGTTCTTC.

This clone showed up just once. V is TRBV18 and J is TRBJ2-1; 9 bases line up with TRBD2. V was clipped by 5 bases and J by 8 bases; unmatched bases: 10. The CDR3 runs 15 residues. From germline, CDR1 is KGHSH and CDR2 LQKENI. As DNA, the CDR3 is TGTGCCAGCTCAAGTGGTCTAGCGGGGACCCATGAGCAGTTCTTC. Its translation: CASSSGLAGTHEQFF.

The chain employs TRBV29-1 and TRBJ1-1; TRBD1 might be the D (5 bases). V lost 0 bases and J lost 1, with 12 bases in between. CDR3 length: 15 residues. Germline values: CDR1 SQVTM, CDR2 ANQGSEA. The CDR3 DNA reads as TGCAGCGTTGAAGAGGGACTCCTTCGGAACACTGAAGCTTTCTTT. This sequence encodes CSVEEGLLRNTEAFF. Based on the CDR3 plus reference TRBV29-1 and TRBJ1-1, the full variable domain is SAVISQKPSRDICQRGTSLTIQCQVDSQVTMMFWYRQQPGQSLTLIATANQGSEATYESGFVIDKFPISRPNLTFSTLTVSNMSPEDSSIYLCSVEEGLLRNTEAFFGQGTRLTVV.

The V and J genes are TRBV6-5 and TRBJ1-1; 9 bases fit TRBD1. The CDR3 has 14 amino acids. Germline V gene lookup returns CDR1 MNHEY and CDR2 SVGAGI. V lost 7 bases and J lost 0; bases outside the gene matches: 3. This CDR3 is CASNRDRVNTEAFF. The CDR3 DNA sequence: TGTGCCAGCAACCGGGACAGGGTGAACACTGAAGCTTTCTTT.

The rearrangement uses TRBV5-8 and TRBJ2-2; D is unclear. V shed 4 bases and J shed 3 bases, with 16 bases lying between them. Germline CDR1 SGHTS, CDR2 YDEGEE. CDR3 length: 16 amino acids. CDR3 amino acids: CASSTTSLYYTGELFF. The CDR3 nucleotides read TGTGCCAGCAGCACCACAAGTTTATATTACACCGGGGAGCTGTTTTTT.

The genes are TRBV10-3 and TRBJ1-1; 8 bases are shared with TRBD1. Trimming took 5 bases from V and 6 from J; bases not matched to a gene: 14. This CDR3 is 16 amino acids long. Germline V CDR1 and CDR2: ENHRY, SYGVKD. In nucleotides, the CDR3 is TGTGCCATCAGTTCCGGACAGGGTGGACAGTACGCTGAAGCTTTCTTT. Its translation is CAISSGQGGQYAEAFF.

The genes are TRBV19 and TRBJ1-3; D uncertain. The CDR3 extends over 12 amino acids. V shed 7 bases and J shed 5 bases, with 9 bases lying between them. Germline loops: CDR1 LNHDA, CDR2 SQIVND (reference sequence). Here the CDR3 DNA reads TGTGCCAGTATTAATCCCAGAAACACCATATATTTT. Residues: CASINPRNTIYF.

This chain joins TRBV7-9 and TRBJ2-3; D gene uncertain. This CDR3 has 16 amino acids. V dropped 7 bases and J dropped 5 bases, with 22 bases sitting between them. The germline CDR1 and CDR2 sequences are SEHNR and FQNEAQ (reference sequence). DNA for the CDR3: TGTGCCAGCAAGGAAGGGCAGGTCGCGCCTGGAGATACGCAGTATTTT. Translation gives CASKEGQVAPGDTQYF.

V and J are TRBV28 and TRBJ1-1, with 11 bases that match TRBD1. The CDR3 extends over 15 amino acids. Germline V gene sequence: CDR1 MDHEN, CDR2 SYDVKM. The trim removed 0 bases at V and 7 bases at J, leaving 4 bases unmatched. The CDR3 sequence is CASSLWLGTGGEAFF. As DNA, the CDR3 is TGTGCCAGCAGTTTATGGTTAGGGACAGGGGGTGAAGCTTTCTTT. The variable domain in full, completed from reference TRBV28 and TRBJ1-1, reads DVKVTQSSRYLVKRTGEKVFLECVQDMDHENMFWYRQDPGLGLRLIYFSYDVKMKEKGDIPEGYSVSREKKERFSLILESASTNQTSMYLCASSLWLGTGGEAFFGQGTRLTVV.

V is TRBV14 and J is TRBJ1-6; tentatively, D is TRBD1 (5 bases). This CDR3 region has 15 residues. Germline CDR1 reads SGHDN; CDR2 reads FVKESK. Trimming pared 0 bases from V and 6 bases from J, leaving 9 bases between. CDR3 sequence (DNA): TGTGCCAGCAGCCAAGAGGGGCTATCTAATTCACCCCTCCACTTT. Protein sequence: CASSQEGLSNSPLHF.